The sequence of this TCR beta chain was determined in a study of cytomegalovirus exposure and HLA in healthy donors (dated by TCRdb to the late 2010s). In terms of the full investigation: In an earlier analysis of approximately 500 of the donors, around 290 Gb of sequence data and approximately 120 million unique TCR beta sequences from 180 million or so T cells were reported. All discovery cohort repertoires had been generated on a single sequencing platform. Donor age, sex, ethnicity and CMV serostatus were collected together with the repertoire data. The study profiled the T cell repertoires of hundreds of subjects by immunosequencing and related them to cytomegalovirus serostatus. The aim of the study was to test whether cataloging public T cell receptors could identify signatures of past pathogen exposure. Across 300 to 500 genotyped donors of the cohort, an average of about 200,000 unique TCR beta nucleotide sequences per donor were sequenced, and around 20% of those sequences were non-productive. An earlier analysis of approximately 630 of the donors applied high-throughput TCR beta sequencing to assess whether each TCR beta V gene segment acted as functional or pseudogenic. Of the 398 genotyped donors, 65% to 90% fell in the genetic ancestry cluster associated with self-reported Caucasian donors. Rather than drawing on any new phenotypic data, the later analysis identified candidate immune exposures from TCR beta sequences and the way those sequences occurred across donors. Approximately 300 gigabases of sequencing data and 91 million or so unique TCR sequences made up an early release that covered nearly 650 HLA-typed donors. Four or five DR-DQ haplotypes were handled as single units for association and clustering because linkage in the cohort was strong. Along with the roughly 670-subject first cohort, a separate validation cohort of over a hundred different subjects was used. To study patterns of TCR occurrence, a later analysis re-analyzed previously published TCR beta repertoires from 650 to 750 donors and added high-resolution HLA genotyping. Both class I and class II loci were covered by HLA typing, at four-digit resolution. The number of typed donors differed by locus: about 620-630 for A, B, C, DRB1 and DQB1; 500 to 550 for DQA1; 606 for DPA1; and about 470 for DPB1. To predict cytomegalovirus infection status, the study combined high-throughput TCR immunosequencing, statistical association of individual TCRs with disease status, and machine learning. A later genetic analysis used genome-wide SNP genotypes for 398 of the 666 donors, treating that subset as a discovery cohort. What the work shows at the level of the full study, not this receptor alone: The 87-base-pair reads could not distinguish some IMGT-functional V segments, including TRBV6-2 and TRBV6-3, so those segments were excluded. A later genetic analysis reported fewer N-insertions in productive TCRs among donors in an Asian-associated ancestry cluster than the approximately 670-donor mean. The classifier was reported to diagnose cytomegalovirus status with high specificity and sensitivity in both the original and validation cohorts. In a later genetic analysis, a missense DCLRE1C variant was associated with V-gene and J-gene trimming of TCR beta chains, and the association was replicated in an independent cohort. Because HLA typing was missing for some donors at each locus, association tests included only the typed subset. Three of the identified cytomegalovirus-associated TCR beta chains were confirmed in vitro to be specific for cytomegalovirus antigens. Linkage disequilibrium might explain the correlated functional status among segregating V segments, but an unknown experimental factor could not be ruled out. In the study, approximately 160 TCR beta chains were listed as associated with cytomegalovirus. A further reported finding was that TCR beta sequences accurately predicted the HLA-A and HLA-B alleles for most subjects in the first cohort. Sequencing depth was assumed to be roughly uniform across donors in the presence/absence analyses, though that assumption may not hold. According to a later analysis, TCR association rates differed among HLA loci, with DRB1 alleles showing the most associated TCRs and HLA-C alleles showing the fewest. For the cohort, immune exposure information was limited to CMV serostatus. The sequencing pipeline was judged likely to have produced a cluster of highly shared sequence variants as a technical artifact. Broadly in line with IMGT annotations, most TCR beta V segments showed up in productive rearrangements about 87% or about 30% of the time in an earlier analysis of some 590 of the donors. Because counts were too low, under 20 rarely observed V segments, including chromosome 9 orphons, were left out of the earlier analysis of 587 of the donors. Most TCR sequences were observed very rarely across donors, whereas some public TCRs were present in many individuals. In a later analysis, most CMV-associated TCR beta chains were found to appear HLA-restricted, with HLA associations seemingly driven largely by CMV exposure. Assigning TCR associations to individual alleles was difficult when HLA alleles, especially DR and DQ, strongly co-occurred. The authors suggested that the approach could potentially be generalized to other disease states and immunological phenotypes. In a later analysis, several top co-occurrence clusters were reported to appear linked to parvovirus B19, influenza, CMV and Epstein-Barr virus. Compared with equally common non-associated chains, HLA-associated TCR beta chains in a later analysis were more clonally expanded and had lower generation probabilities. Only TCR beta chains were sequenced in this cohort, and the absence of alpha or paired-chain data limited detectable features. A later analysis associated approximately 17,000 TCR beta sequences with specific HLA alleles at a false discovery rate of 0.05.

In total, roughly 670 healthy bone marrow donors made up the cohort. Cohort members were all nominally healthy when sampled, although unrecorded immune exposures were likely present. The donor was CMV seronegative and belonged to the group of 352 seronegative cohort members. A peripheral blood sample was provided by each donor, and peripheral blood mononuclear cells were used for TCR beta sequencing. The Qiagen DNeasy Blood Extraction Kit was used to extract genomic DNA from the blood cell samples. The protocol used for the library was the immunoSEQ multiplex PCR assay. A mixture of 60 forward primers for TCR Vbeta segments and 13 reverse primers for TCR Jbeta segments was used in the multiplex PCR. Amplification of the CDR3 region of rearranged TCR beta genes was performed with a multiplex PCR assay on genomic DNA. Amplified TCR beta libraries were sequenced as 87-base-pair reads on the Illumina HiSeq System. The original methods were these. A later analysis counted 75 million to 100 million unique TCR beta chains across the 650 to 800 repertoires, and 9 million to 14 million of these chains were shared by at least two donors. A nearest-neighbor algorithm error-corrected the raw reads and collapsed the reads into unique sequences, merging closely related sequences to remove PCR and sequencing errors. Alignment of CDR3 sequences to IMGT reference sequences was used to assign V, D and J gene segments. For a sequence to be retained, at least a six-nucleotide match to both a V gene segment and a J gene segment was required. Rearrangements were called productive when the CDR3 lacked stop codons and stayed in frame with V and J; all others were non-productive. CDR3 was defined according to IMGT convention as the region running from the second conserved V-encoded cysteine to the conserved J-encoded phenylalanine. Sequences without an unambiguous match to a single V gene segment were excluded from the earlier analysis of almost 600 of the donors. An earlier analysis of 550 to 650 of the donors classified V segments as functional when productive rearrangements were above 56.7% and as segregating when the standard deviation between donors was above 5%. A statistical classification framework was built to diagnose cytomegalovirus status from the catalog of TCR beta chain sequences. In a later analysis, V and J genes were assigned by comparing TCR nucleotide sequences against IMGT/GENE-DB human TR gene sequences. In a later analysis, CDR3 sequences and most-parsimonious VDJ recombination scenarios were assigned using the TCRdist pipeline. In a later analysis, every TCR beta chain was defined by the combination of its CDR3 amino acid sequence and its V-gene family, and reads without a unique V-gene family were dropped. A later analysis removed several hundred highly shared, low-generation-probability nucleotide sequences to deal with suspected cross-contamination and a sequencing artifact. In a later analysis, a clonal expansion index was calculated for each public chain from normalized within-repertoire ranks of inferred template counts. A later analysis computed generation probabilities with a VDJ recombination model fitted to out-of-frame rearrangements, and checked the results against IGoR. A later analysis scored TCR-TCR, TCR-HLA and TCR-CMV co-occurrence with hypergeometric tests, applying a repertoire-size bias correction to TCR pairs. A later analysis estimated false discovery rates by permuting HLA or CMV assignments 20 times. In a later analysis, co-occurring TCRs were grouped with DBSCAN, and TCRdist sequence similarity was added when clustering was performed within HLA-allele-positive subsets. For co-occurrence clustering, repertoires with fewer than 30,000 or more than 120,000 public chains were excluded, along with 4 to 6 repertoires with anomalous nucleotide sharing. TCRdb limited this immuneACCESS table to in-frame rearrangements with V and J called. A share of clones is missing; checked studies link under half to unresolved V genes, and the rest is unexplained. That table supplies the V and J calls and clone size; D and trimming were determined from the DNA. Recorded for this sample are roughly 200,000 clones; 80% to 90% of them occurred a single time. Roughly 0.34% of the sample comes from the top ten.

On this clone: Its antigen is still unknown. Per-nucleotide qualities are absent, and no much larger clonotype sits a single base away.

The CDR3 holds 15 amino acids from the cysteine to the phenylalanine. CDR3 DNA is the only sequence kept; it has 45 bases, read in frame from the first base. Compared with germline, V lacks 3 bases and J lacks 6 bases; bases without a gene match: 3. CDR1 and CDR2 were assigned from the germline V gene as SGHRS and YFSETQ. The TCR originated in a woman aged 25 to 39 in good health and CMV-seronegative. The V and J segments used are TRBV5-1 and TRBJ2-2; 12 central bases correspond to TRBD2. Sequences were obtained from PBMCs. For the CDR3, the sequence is CASSSTSGGPGELFF. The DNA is TGCGCCAGCAGCTCAACTAGCGGGGGGCCCGGGGAGCTGTTTTTT.